The rows below give T cell receptor beta chains drawn from one sample of a study of early T cells in non-severe SARS-CoV-2 infection. A single record per CDR3 protein comes from TCRdb applying MiXCR to the 5' RACE reads. Among 74,000 or so distinct CDR3 sequences listed, 9.5% to 15% were seen once. Sample: whole blood. The receptors were gathered from an adult who was a healthcare worker with PCR-confirmed SARS-CoV-2 infection or an uninfected control (not recorded which). CDR3s include the opening cysteine and the closing phenylalanine or tryptophan. D genes are given only for firm matches. Where a row states a size, it is once, few, many or the class of an expanded clone; other rows omit it.

clone size: -
J gene: TRBJ2-5
D gene: TRBD1
V gene: TRBV20-1
CDR3 protein: CSARPGQDSETQYF
CDR3 DNA: TGCAGTGCTAGACCCGGACAGGATTCAGAGACCCAGTACTTC

clone size: few
J gene: TRBJ2-2
D gene: -
V gene: TRBV15
CDR3 protein: CATSRKQVLTGELFF
CDR3 DNA: TGTGCCACCAGCAGAAAACAGGTGCTCACCGGGGAGCTGTTTTTT

clone size: few
J gene: TRBJ1-2
D gene: -
V gene: TRBV6-4
CDR3 protein: CASSQGGLEGYTF
CDR3 DNA: TGTGCCAGCAGCCAGGGTGGCCTGGAAGGCTACACCTTC

clone size: -
J gene: TRBJ1-5
D gene: TRBD1
V gene: TRBV4-3
CDR3 protein: CASSPRWRGLNQPQHF
CDR3 DNA: TGCGCCAGCAGCCCGCGTTGGAGGGGGCTGAATCAGCCCCAGCATTTT

clone size: many
J gene: TRBJ2-3
D gene: -
V gene: TRBV5-1
CDR3 protein: CASSLGPPDTQYF
CDR3 DNA: TGCGCCAGCAGCTTGGGACCGCCAGATACGCAGTATTTT

clone size: -
J gene: TRBJ1-1
D gene: -
V gene: TRBV12-3/TRBV12-4
CDR3 protein: CASTGTLGTEAFF
CDR3 DNA: TGTGCCAGCACCGGGACCCTGGGCACTGAAGCTTTCTTT

clone size: -
J gene: TRBJ2-7
D gene: -
V gene: TRBV12-3/TRBV12-4
CDR3 protein: CASNQAGSHEQYF
CDR3 DNA: TGTGCCAGCAACCAGGCGGGGTCCCACGAGCAGTACTTC

clone size: -
J gene: TRBJ1-5
D gene: -
V gene: TRBV4-1
CDR3 protein: CASGSGNSNQPQHF
CDR3 DNA: TGCGCCAGCGGCTCAGGGAATAGCAATCAGCCCCAGCATTTT

clone size: -
J gene: TRBJ1-1
D gene: -
V gene: TRBV12-3/TRBV12-4
CDR3 protein: CASSTREQTEAFF
CDR3 DNA: TGTGCCAGCAGTACCCGGGAGCAGACTGAAGCTTTCTTT

clone size: few
J gene: TRBJ2-3
D gene: TRBD2
V gene: TRBV5-1
CDR3 protein: CASSWTSGKDTQYF
CDR3 DNA: TGCGCCAGCAGTTGGACTAGCGGGAAAGATACGCAGTATTTT

clone size: few
J gene: TRBJ1-5
D gene: -
V gene: TRBV2
CDR3 protein: CASSGESNQPQHF
CDR3 DNA: TGTGCCAGCAGTGGAGAGAGCAATCAGCCCCAGCATTTT

clone size: many
J gene: TRBJ2-4
D gene: TRBD1
V gene: TRBV28
CDR3 protein: CASSSSGGETAKNIQYF
CDR3 DNA: TGTGCCAGCAGTTCCTCAGGGGGCGAGACGGCCAAAAACATTCAGTACTTC

clone size: -
J gene: TRBJ1-1
D gene: -
V gene: TRBV4-2
CDR3 protein: CASSQGDLAEAFF
CDR3 DNA: TGTGCCAGCAGCCAAGGGGACTTAGCTGAAGCTTTCTTT